This TCR beta chain was retrieved from a study of regulatory T cells in long-lasting Graves disease. Study context: Less than 3 months of antithyroid drugs had been taken by newly diagnosed Graves' patients.

The CDR3 is 14 residues long. Trimming stripped 5 bases from V and 6 bases from J, with 17 bases between. CDR1 SGHAT and CDR2 FQNNGV come from the germline V gene. Relying on iRepertoire HTBI primers and Arm-PCR of CDR3 regions, the team built TCR beta libraries. TCRdb fed the multiplex PCR reads into MiXCR, producing one record per CDR3 protein. The table shows 580,000 or so distinct CDR3 sequences, with around 15% occurring only once. A word on this clonotype: Its antigen is undetermined.

Indicated time point: newly diagnosed GD, antithyroid drugs for less than 3 months. The authors made the TCR library using RNA they extracted from PBMCs. Study-wide points: Preferential use of TRBV28, TRBJ1-2 and TRBJ2-5 was seen in persistent disease.

This same sample was also part of a study on T cells in Graves' hyperthyroidism and ophthalmopathy. This second study says: For ophthalmopathy, model prediction preceded onset by a median about 6.4 months.

The specimen was peripheral blood mononuclear cells (PBMCs), collected at new diagnosis, from a patient treated with antithyroid drugs. The origin of this receptor is a man aged 18 to 29 with Graves disease. The rearrangement uses TRBV11-2 and TRBJ2-7, with D hard to call. The CDR3 DNA follows: TGTGCCAGCAGCCCCGGGCAGTGGGCTCGCGAGCAGTACTTC. This translates into CASSPGQWAREQYF.